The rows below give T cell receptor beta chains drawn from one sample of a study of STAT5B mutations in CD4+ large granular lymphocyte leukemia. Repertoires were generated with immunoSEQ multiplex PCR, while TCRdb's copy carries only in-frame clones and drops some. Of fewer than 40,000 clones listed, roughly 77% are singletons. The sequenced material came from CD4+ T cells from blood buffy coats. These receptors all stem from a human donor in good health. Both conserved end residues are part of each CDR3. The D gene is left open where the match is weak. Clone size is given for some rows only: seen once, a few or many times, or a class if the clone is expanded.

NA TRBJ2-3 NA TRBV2 TGTGCCAGCACCCTGGTCTTTCTGACAGATACGCAGTATTTT CASTLVFLTDTQYF
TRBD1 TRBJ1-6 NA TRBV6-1 TGTGCCAGCGGGGGACAGCTCCGCGATTCACCCCTCCACTTT CASGGQLRDSPLHF
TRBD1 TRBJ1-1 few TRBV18 TGTGCCAGCTCACCATTGGAACCAGGGGGGCACACTGAAGCTTTCTTT CASSPLEPGGHTEAFF
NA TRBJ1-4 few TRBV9 TGTGCCAGCAGCGTAGGAGGGGTGAATGAAAAACTGTTTTTT CASSVGGVNEKLFF
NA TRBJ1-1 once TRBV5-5 TGTGCCAGCAGCAGAACAGGGAGGGGGGACATGAACACTGAAGCTTTCTTT CASSRTGRGDMNTEAFF
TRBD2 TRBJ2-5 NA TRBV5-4 TGTGCCAGCAGCTTGGACCTAGCGGGGACCTCGGGGGAGACCCAGTACTTC CASSLDLAGTSGETQYF
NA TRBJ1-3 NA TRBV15 TGTGCCACCAGCAGAGATAGGACAGCCTCTGGAAACACCATATATTTT CATSRDRTASGNTIYF
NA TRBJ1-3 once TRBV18 TGTGCCAGCTCACCATCCGGGGTGGTTGGAAACACCATATATTTT CASSPSGVVGNTIYF
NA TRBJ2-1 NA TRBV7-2 TGTGCCAGCAGTCTAGCGTTGGGCTCCTACAATGAGCAGTTCTTC CASSLALGSYNEQFF
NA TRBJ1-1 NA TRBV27 TGTGCCAGCAGTTCGAGGTTGGGTGTGAACACTGAAGCTTTCTTT CASSSRLGVNTEAFF
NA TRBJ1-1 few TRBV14 TGTGCCAGCAGCAGCGACCTCGGGAACACTGAAGCTTTCTTT CASSSDLGNTEAFF
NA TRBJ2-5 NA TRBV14 TGTGCCAGCAGCCAAGGAGGGTATGCCCTTACCGAGACCCAGTACTTC CASSQGGYALTETQYF
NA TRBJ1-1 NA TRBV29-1 TGCAGCGTGGAGGCCCAGGGAAAGAACACTGAAGCTTTCTTT CSVEAQGKNTEAFF
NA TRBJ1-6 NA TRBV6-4 TGTGCCAGCAGTCCAATCCCCGGGCAGGATTCACCCCTCCACTTT CASSPIPGQDSPLHF
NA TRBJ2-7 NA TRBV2 TGTGCCAGCAGTCCCAGCTGGTCCACTGTCGACGAGCAGTACTTC CASSPSWSTVDEQYF
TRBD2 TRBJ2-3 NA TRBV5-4 TGTGCCAGCGCCCGGGAGGGTCCTTGGGATACGCAGTATTTT CASAREGPWDTQYF
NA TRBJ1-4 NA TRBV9 TGTGCCAGCAGCCCCTTGGGCAGGGGCCCTGAAAAACTGTTTTTT CASSPLGRGPEKLFF
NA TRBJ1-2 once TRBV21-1 TGTGCCAGCAGCGAAAACAGGGGCTATTCCGAGGGCTACACCTTC CASSENRGYSEGYTF
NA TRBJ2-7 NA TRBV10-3 TGTGCCATCAGCGAGTCCCAGGGGCACCACGAGCAGTACTTC CAISESQGHHEQYF
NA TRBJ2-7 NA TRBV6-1 TGTGCCAGCAGTGCTCCTACAGGGCCCCTTCAATACGAGCAGTACTTC CASSAPTGPLQYEQYF
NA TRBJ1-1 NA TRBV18 TGTGCCAGCTCACCACAGATCCAGGGGATGAACACTGAAGCTTTCTTT CASSPQIQGMNTEAFF
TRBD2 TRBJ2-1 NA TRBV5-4 TGTGCCAGCGGGACTAGCCCGGTCGAGCAGTTCTTC CASGTSPVEQFF
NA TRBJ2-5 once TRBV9 TGTGCCAGCAGCGTAGGCCAAGAGACCCAGTACTTC CASSVGQETQYF
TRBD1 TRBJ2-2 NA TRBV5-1 TGCGCCAGCAGCTGGGGGACAGGAAACACCGGGGAGCTGTTTTTT CASSWGTGNTGELFF
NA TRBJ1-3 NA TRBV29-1 TGCAGCGTAAAAGGGAGGAGCTCTGGAAACACCATATATTTT CSVKGRSSGNTIYF
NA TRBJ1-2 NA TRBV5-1 TGCGCCAGCAGCTCCACCCGATGGGACTATGGCTACACCTTC CASSSTRWDYGYTF
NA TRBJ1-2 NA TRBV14 TGTGCCAGCAGCCACTCCCTCTTGGGACATTCCAACTATGGCTACACCTTC CASSHSLLGHSNYGYTF
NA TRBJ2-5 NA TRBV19 TGTGCCAGTAGTATCATGGGGGGGCGAGAGACCCAGTACTTC CASSIMGGRETQYF
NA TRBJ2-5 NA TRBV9 TGTGCCAGCAGCGTAGTGGGAGAGACCCAGTACTTC CASSVVGETQYF
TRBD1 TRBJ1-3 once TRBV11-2 TGTGCCAGCAGGAAATTGGGACAGCCGAGCTCTGGAAACACCATATATTTT CASRKLGQPSSGNTIYF
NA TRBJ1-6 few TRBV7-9 TGTGCCAGCAGCTTGACACAAGGTGATTCACCCCTCCACTTT CASSLTQGDSPLHF
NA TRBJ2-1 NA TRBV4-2 TGTGCCAGCAGCCAAGATCGCAGGGCAGGGGAGCAGTTCTTC CASSQDRRAGEQFF
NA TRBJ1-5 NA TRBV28 TGTGCCAGCAGTCAGGGATTAGATCAGCCCCAGCATTTT CASSQGLDQPQHF
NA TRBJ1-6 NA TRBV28 TGTGCCAGCAGTTCCGCGGGGAGTGGGGAATCACCCCTCCACTTT CASSSAGSGESPLHF
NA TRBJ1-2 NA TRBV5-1 TGCGCCAGCAAATTTTGGGGGGGAAACTATGGCTACACCTTC CASKFWGGNYGYTF
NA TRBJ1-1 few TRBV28 TGTGCCAGCAGTTTATTGACAGGCGGGGCTTTCTTT CASSLLTGGAFF
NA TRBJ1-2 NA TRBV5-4 TGTGCCAGCAGTCCAGCAGGGGTCCGCGACTATGGCTACACCTTC CASSPAGVRDYGYTF
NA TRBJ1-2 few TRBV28 TGTGCCAGCACCCTGGGGCAGGGAGCGCACTATGGCTACACCTTC CASTLGQGAHYGYTF
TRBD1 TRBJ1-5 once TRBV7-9 TGTGCCAGCAGCTCAGGGGGGAGGTCAGATCAGCCCCAGCATTTT CASSSGGRSDQPQHF
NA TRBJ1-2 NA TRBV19 TGTGCCAGTAGTGGGTCGGGCCGGTACCTCTATGGCTACACCTTC CASSGSGRYLYGYTF
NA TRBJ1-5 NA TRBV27 TGTGCCAGCAGTTTATCGGGAAGCCCCCACGATTATAGCAATCAGCCCCAGCATTTT CASSLSGSPHDYSNQPQHF
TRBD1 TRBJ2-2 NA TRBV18 TGTGCCAGCTCACCAGTCCAGGGGGCGCTTTTCGGGGAGCTGTTTTTT CASSPVQGALFGELFF
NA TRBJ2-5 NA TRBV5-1 TGCGCCAGCAGCTTGGTAGGAGAGACCCAGTACTTC CASSLVGETQYF
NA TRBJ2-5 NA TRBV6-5 TGTGCCAGCAGCCCACTCGGGGGAGATCAAGAGACCCAGTACTTC CASSPLGGDQETQYF
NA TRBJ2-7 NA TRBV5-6 TGTGCCAGCAGCCCTCGGACGGCTTCCTACGAGCAGTACTTC CASSPRTASYEQYF
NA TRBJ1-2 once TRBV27 TGTGCCAGCAGTTTAAACTCTAACTATGGCTACACCTTC CASSLNSNYGYTF
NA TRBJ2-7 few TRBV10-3 TGTGCCATCAGTGAGTCTGGGACGATTGGCTACGAGCAGTACTTC CAISESGTIGYEQYF